This passage covers 20 T cell receptor beta chains from one sample sequenced in a study of blood T cell repertoires in COVID-19. Assay: immunoSEQ multiplex PCR; the TCRdb copy retains only in-frame clones and omits some. Of approximately 270,000 clones listed, 75% to 90% are singletons. The material sequenced was PBMCs or T cells enriched from blood (not recorded which). The receptors were gathered from a woman aged 25 to 39 with acute COVID-19.

The chain couples TRBV19 to TRBJ1-1; 10 nucleotides line up with TRBD1. The V gene end was trimmed by 4 bases and the J gene end by 0 bases; junction bases not matched to a gene: 2. The germline CDR1 and CDR2 sequences are LNHDA and SQIVND (reference sequence). CDR3 length: 15 amino acids. CDR3 in DNA: TGTGCCAGTAGTACGACAGGGGGCCTGAACACTGAAGCTTTCTTT. This sequence encodes CASSTTGGLNTEAFF.

V and J are TRBV7-9 and TRBJ2-1; D not certain. Germline CDR1 SEHNR, CDR2 FQNEAQ (reference sequence). The CDR3 contains 15 residues. Trimming pared 4 bases from V and 3 bases from J, leaving 13 bases between. CDR3 loop: CASSSGLTVYNEQFF. The CDR3 DNA follows: TGTGCCAGCAGCTCCGGTTTAACAGTCTACAATGAGCAGTTCTTC. Based on the CDR3 plus reference TRBV7-9 and TRBJ2-1, the full variable domain is DTGVSQNPRHKITKRGQNVTFRCDPISEHNRLYWYRQTLGQGPEFLTYFQNEAQLEKSRLLSDRFSAERPKGSFSTLEIQRTEQGDSAMYLCASSSGLTVYNEQFFGPGTRLTVL.

This clone is a singleton in its sample. Other DNA sequences in this specimen translate into the identical CDR3. The chain couples TRBV18 to TRBJ1-4; a weak D match, TRBD1 (5 bases). CDR3 size: 14 residues. Looked up from germline, CDR1 is KGHSH and CDR2 is LQKENI. V was clipped by 2 bases and J by 8 bases, with 12 bases between them. The CDR3: CASSPGQGREKLFF. Here the CDR3 DNA reads TGTGCCAGCTCACCAGGGCAGGGTCGCGAAAAACTGTTTTTT.

This chain links TRBV28 with TRBJ2-7; D gene uncertain. Trimming removed 7 bases at V and 1 base at J, with 11 bases between. There are 13 residues in the CDR3. CDR1 is MDHEN, CDR2 SYDVKM, per germline. The CDR3 DNA reads as TGTGCCAGCAACGGTAGAGATTCCTACGAGCAGTACTTC. Amino acids: CASNGRDSYEQYF.

The chain is built from TRBV5-5 and TRBJ1-4, with a weak D call TRBD1 (6 bases). In germline, CDR1 is SGHKS, CDR2 YYEKEE (reference sequence). Between the trimmed V and J ends, which lost 1 base and 4 bases, there was a span of 11 bases. The CDR3 runs 15 residues. CDR3 loop: CASSLWDNHNEKLFF. CDR3 DNA sequence: TGTGCCAGCAGCTTGTGGGACAACCATAATGAAAAACTGTTTTTT.

As regards this clone: Other nucleotide sequences in the sample specify the same CDR3. The CDR3 DNA is TGTGCCAGCAGCCAGGGGACAGGAATTAATTCACCCCTCCACTTT. It specifies CASSQGTGINSPLHF. The chain uses TRBV3-1 (or the pseudogene TRBV3-2) and TRBJ1-6; 8 bases map to TRBD1. CDR1 LGHDT and CDR2 YNNKEL come from the germline V gene (reference sequence). The CDR3 is made up of 15 amino acids. V lost 3 bases, J lost 6 bases, and 4 bases stayed unmatched.

For the CDR3, the DNA is TGTGCCAGCAGCTTAAAAACAACCACAGATACGCAGTATTTT. Its protein product is CASSLKTTTDTQYF. The chain combines TRBV7-9 with TRBJ2-3; D is ambiguous. The CDR3 consists of 14 residues. CDR1 is SEHNR, CDR2 FQNEAQ, per germline (reference sequence). Between the trimmed V and J ends, which lost 2 bases and 2 bases, there was a span of 8 bases.

This clone was counted a single time. This chain joins TRBV12-5 and TRBJ2-2, with 14 bases matching TRBD2. CDR3 length equals 21 residues. Looked up from germline, CDR1 is LGHNT and CDR2 is FRNRAP. The V and J ends lost 4 bases and 1 base, in that order; junction bases with no gene match: 14. In nucleotides, the CDR3 is TGTGCTAGTGGTTGGACCAATAAGGGGACTAGCGGGAGTGTGAACACCGGGGAGCTGTTTTTT. Its protein product is CASGWTNKGTSGSVNTGELFF.

This sequence joins TRBV19 and TRBJ1-1; TRBD1 aligns across 7 bases. The germline V gene encodes CDR1 LNHDA and CDR2 SQIVND (reference sequence). This CDR3 region has 14 residues. V gave up 11 bases and J gave up 4 bases; unmatched junction bases: 13. CDR3 nucleotides: TGTGCCTCCAAAAACGAAACAGGGGCCACTGAAGCTTTCTTT. Protein: CASKNETGATEAFF. Full variable domain (outside the CDR3, taken from reference TRBV19 and TRBJ1-1): DGGITQSPKYLFRKEGQNVTLSCEQNLNHDAMYWYRQDPGQGLRLIYYSQIVNDFQKGDIAEGYSVSREKKESFPLTVTSAQKNPTAFYLCASKNETGATEAFFGQGTRLTVV.

This chain links TRBV3-1 (or the pseudogene TRBV3-2) with TRBJ2-7, with 10 bases aligning to TRBD2. Germline assignment: CDR1 LGHDT and CDR2 YNNKEL (reference sequence). The V and J ends lost 0 bases and 6 bases, in that order; junction bases with no gene match: 5. This CDR3 comprises 15 residues. CDR3 in amino acids: CASSQDPSGSSEQYF. Here the CDR3 DNA reads TGTGCCAGCAGCCAAGATCCTAGCGGGAGCTCCGAGCAGTACTTC.

V is TRBV11-2 and J is TRBJ2-7, with D unresolved. CDR1 and CDR2 from the germline V gene are SGHAT and FQNNGV. The V and J ends lost 3 bases and 2 bases respectively, with 14 bases between them. The CDR3 extends over 15 amino acids. CDR3 protein: CASSFNFLLTYEQYF. CDR3 sequence (DNA): TGTGCCAGCAGCTTTAACTTTCTGCTAACCTACGAGCAGTACTTC.

This chain connects TRBV28 to TRBJ2-7; 8 bases map to TRBD1. The CDR3 consists of 15 residues. The germline gives CDR1 MDHEN, CDR2 SYDVKM. J lost 5 bases, V lost 6 bases, and 12 bases had no gene match. CDR3 sequence: CASRPQGANLDEQYF. CDR3 nucleotides: TGTGCCAGCAGACCCCAGGGGGCTAATCTAGACGAGCAGTACTTC.

The chain joins TRBV3-1 (or the pseudogene TRBV3-2) to TRBJ1-5, with 8 nucleotides matching TRBD1. The CDR3 consists of 15 residues. The V segment lost 3 bases and the J segment 0 bases; nucleotides outside the gene matches: 1. In germline, CDR1 is LGHDT, CDR2 YNNKEL (reference sequence). Written as DNA, the CDR3 is TGTGCCAGCAGCCAGACAGGGGTTAGCAATCAGCCCCAGCATTTT. Translated, it gives CASSQTGVSNQPQHF.

The chain joins TRBV10-3 to TRBJ2-3; TRBD2 aligns across 11 bases. V lost 4 bases, J lost 2 bases, and 5 bases stayed unmatched. There are 16 residues in the CDR3. CDR1 and CDR2 from the germline V gene are ENHRY and SYGVKD. The CDR3 spells CAISGPSGRITDTQYF. CDR3 bases: TGTGCCATCAGTGGCCCTAGCGGGAGGATCACAGATACGCAGTATTTT.

This chain connects TRBV19 to TRBJ2-1; D is perhaps TRBD2 (5 bases). The CDR3 loop spans 19 amino acids. The ends were cut back, 2 bases at V and 2 bases at J, with 22 bases in the middle. Germline CDR1 reads LNHDA; CDR2 reads SQIVND (reference sequence). The chain's CDR3 is CASSISIRFWGDPYNEQFF. CDR3 bases: TGTGCCAGTAGTATAAGTATAAGGTTTTGGGGAGATCCCTACAATGAGCAGTTCTTC.

Written as DNA, the CDR3 is TGTGCCAGCAGTTCAGGGGGGTTAGACTACGAGCAGTACTTC. Residues: CASSSGGLDYEQYF. This sequence joins TRBV28 and TRBJ2-7; D is perhaps TRBD1 (7 bases). The V end lost 4 bases, the J end lost 3 bases, and 13 bases lay between the germline ends. Germline V gene data show CDR1 as MDHEN and CDR2 as SYDVKM. The CDR3 totals 14 residues.

The gene calls are TRBV4-1 and TRBJ2-1, with 7 bases identical to TRBD2. V lost 4 bases to trimming and J lost 1 base; unmatched junction nucleotides: 13. There are 18 residues in the CDR3. Germline V gives CDR1 MGHRA, CDR2 YSYEKL. The CDR3 loop reads CASSPVYSAGRSYNEQFF. CDR3 sequence (DNA): TGCGCCAGCAGCCCCGTATACTCAGCGGGAAGGTCCTACAATGAGCAGTTCTTC.

The chain combines TRBV3-1 (or the pseudogene TRBV3-2) with TRBJ2-7; 8 bases fit TRBD2. V shed 0 bases, J shed 7 bases, and the junction held 14 bases outside the gene matches. From germline, CDR1 is LGHDT and CDR2 YNNKEL (reference sequence). The CDR3 extends over 17 amino acids. The CDR3 sequence is CASSQDGISGRSGEQYF. CDR3 nucleotides: TGTGCCAGCAGCCAAGACGGCATAAGCGGGAGATCGGGGGAGCAGTACTTC.

V gene TRBV27 combines with J gene TRBJ2-7, with D perhaps TRBD2 (6 bases). V lost 4 bases and J 2 bases, leaving 12 bases between the germline ends. CDR1 MNHEY and CDR2 SMNVEV come from the germline V gene (reference sequence). The CDR3 contains 14 residues. As DNA, the CDR3 is TGTGCCAGCAGTTCCGGGACTCCTACCTACGAGCAGTACTTC. Its protein product is CASSSGTPTYEQYF.

The rearrangement joins TRBV10-3 to TRBJ2-1; 8 bases are a match to TRBD2. V was pared by 7 bases and J by 8 bases, with 13 bases of the junction left unmatched. CDR1 and CDR2 from the germline V gene are ENHRY and SYGVKD. The CDR3 has 15 residues. This chain's CDR3 is CAIIGEAGAGDEQFF. The DNA of the CDR3 is TGTGCCATCATTGGAGAAGCGGGAGCGGGTGATGAGCAGTTCTTC.